The clone carrying this TCR beta chain has a count of ten or more. Antigen unknown. These data originate in a study of identical twins. Notes on the study in general: Cord blood's abundant beta clonotypes had fewer insertions, unlike memory repertoires.

A universal primer site was added by template switching, and unique molecular identifiers were carried by the cDNA. TCRdb called the 5' RACE reads again in MiXCR, with one record for every CDR3 protein. There are fewer than 800,000 distinct CDR3 sequences in the sample; just over 7% occur only once, and 1.6% lies in the top ten. Germline CDR1 is SQVTM and CDR2 is ANQGSEA. V gave up 4 bases and J gave up 3 bases, with 10 bases separating them. This CDR3 is 12 amino acids long. The donor group consisted entirely of healthy Caucasians. This sample also belongs to another study, concerning yellow fever vaccine responses in identical twins.

The sequenced material came from PBMCs. The chain uses TRBV29-1 and TRBJ2-7; D gene uncertain. This TCR derives from a woman younger than 30 in good health. Here the CDR3 reads CSVGWAIYEQYF. The CDR3 DNA follows: TGCAGCGTTGGGTGGGCGATCTACGAGCAGTACTTC.